The 27 T cell receptor beta chains listed next were all sequenced from one sample in a study of metastatic and nonmetastatic thyroid tumors. TCRdb reanalyzed the PCR reads with MiXCR. The profile covers about 40,000 clones, with 9.5% to 12% appearing a single time and approximately 22% taken by the ten largest. Each patient went into thyroid surgery without having received any treatment. Source material: blood. Receptor source: a female donor with papillary thyroid cancer or a benign thyroid nodule (not recorded which). Some clones in this sample may be carry-over from other donors' samples.

There are many counts of this clone. The J gene is TRBJ2-1, the V gene TRBV6-2 or TRBV6-3, with TRBD1 as a possible D gene (5 bases). The CDR3 sequence is 13 residues long. Trimming took 2 bases from V and 9 from J, leaving 11 bases between them. Looked up from germline, CDR1 is MNHEY and CDR2 is SVGEGT. The CDR3 spells CASSYVGLGEQFF. DNA of the CDR3: TGTGCCAGCAGTTACGTGGGGCTGGGTGAGCAGTTCTTC.

This clone was seen at least ten times. The CDR3, as DNA: TGTGCCATAAGTAGTGCGGGAGGGATATACGAGCAGTACTTC. It codes for CAISSAGGIYEQYF. The rearrangement joins TRBV6-2 or TRBV6-3 to TRBJ2-7; TRBD2 aligns across 9 bases. CDR1 MNHEY and CDR2 SVGEGT come from the germline V gene. J gave up 4 bases and V 10 bases, and 11 bases lay outside the gene matches. The CDR3 spans 14 residues.

This clone was seen a few times. V is TRBV28 and J is TRBJ2-3; tentatively, D is TRBD1 (6 bases). Germline V CDR1 and CDR2: MDHEN, SYDVKM. Trimming stripped 4 bases from V and 0 bases from J, with 11 bases between. The CDR3 extends over 15 amino acids. CDR3 in DNA: TGTGCCAGCAGTTCAGGAGACAGGAGCACAGATACGCAGTATTTT. It codes for CASSSGDRSTDTQYF.

The V gene is TRBV20-1, the J gene TRBJ2-1; D not certain. The germline gives CDR1 DFQATT, CDR2 SNEGSKA (reference sequence). The V end was cut by 8 bases, the J end by 6 bases, with 8 bases between. This CDR3 has 10 amino acids. DNA for the CDR3: TGCAGTTCCCTGTCCAATGAGCAGTTCTTC. Protein product: CSSLSNEQFF.

The sample holds many counts of this clone. Other DNA sequences in the sample encode the same CDR3. J is TRBJ2-2 and V is TRBV6-1; D remains ambiguous. CDR1 is MNHNS, CDR2 SASEGT, per germline. Trimming shortened V by 6 bases and J by 0 bases, and 5 bases separated the two germline ends. The CDR3 is 13 amino acids. CDR3 in amino acids: CASRPTNTGELFF. CDR3 in DNA: TGTGCCAGCAGACCCACGAACACCGGGGAGCTGTTTTTT.

The gene calls are TRBV3-1 and TRBJ2-7, with 14 bases fitting TRBD2. The germline V gene has CDR1 LGHDT and CDR2 YNNKEL (reference sequence). V lost 4 bases to trimming and J lost 7 bases; unmatched junction nucleotides: 15. The CDR3 is 18 residues long. For the CDR3, the DNA is TGTGCCAGCAGCCCGTTCCAATTAGGACTAGCGGGAGGATATGAGCAGTACTTC. The encoded protein is CASSPFQLGLAGGYEQYF.

This clone was counted at least ten times. V gene TRBV11-1 combines with J gene TRBJ2-7; 12 nucleotides line up with TRBD2. V shed 5 bases, J shed 5 bases, and the junction held 13 bases outside the gene matches. This CDR3 has 17 residues. Germline-derived CDR1 and CDR2 are SGHAT and FQDESV (reference sequence). CDR3 protein: CASSPTRGLAGRHEQYF. The CDR3 bases are TGTGCCAGCAGCCCCACGAGAGGACTAGCGGGAAGACACGAGCAGTACTTC.

The genes are TRBV12-3 or TRBV12-4 and TRBJ2-7; 7 bases match TRBD2. V trimming: 3 bases; J trimming: 3 bases; junction bases outside the gene matches: 5. The CDR3 is 14 amino acids. Here the CDR3 DNA reads TGTGCCAGCAGTTTGGTTCTAGCGGACTACGAGCAGTACTTC. Its translation is CASSLVLADYEQYF.

Comment on this clone: Its ends do not fully match the called genes, so a read error is possible. The chain carries TRBV11-2 and TRBJ2-1; a weak D match, TRBD1 (6 bases). Germline CDR1 SGHAT, CDR2 FQNNGV. The CDR3 has 14 amino acids. The CDR3 nucleotides read TGTTCCAGCAGCCTCCAACAGGGATGGCATGATCAGTTCTTC. This codes for CSSSLQQGWHDQFF. The full variable domain, its missing parts supplied by reference TRBV11-2 and TRBJ2-1, is EAGVAQSPRYKIIEKRQSVAFWCNPISGHATLYWYQQILGQGPKLLIQFQNNGVVDDSQLPKDRFSAERLKGVDSTLKIQPAKLEDSAVYLCSSSLQQGWHDQFFGPGTRLTVL.

This clone was recorded at least ten times. The chain uses TRBV4-1 and TRBJ1-2; weak D call: TRBD1 (5 bases). The CDR3 totals 14 residues. Looked up from germline, CDR1 is MGHRA and CDR2 is YSYEKL. V was clipped by 1 base and J by 8 bases, with 14 bases between them. CDR3 nucleotides: TGCGCCAGCAGCCAAGGGAGTCAGGGAGGGGGCTACACCTTC. Its protein is CASSQGSQGGGYTF.

This clone was seen ten or more times. This chain uses TRBV30 with TRBJ1-5; no clear D. The CDR3 spans 14 residues. From germline, CDR1 is GTSNPN and CDR2 SVGIG (reference sequence). Trimming took off 5 bases at V and 0 bases at J, with 11 bases between the two ends. In nucleotides, the CDR3 is TGTGCCTGGGGTCGTGGACTTAGCAATCAGCCCCAGCATTTT. Translated: CAWGRGLSNQPQHF.

This clone appeared many times. The chain carries TRBV5-1 and TRBJ2-1, with 7 bases aligning to TRBD2. Germline V gives CDR1 SGHRS, CDR2 YFSETQ. The CDR3 totals 16 residues. The V and J ends lost 0 bases and 5 bases, in that order; junction bases with no gene match: 8. Written as DNA, the CDR3 is TGCGCCAGCAGCTTGGAGGGGCCTAGCGGAGACAATGAGCAGTTCTTC. Protein sequence: CASSLEGPSGDNEQFF.

This clone was counted many times. The chain uses TRBV6-6 and TRBJ2-3, with 9 bases lining up with TRBD2. This CDR3 has 17 residues. Germline V lookup: CDR1 MNHNY, CDR2 SVGAGI (reference sequence). V dropped 0 bases and J dropped 1; count of bases not matched to a gene: 5. In nucleotides, the CDR3 is TGTGCCAGCAGTTACTCAGGACTAGCGATTGGCACAGATACGCAGTATTTT. This translates into CASSYSGLAIGTDTQYF.

This clone was counted many times. This chain connects TRBV7-9 to TRBJ1-3, with D unclear. Trimming stripped 5 bases from V and 0 bases from J, with 11 bases between. The CDR3 runs 15 residues. Per the germline V gene, CDR1 is SEHNR and CDR2 is FQNEAQ (reference sequence). CDR3 DNA sequence: TGTGCCAGCAGCATACCGGGAACCTCTGGAAACACCATATATTTT. Its translation is CASSIPGTSGNTIYF.

This clone was seen at least ten times. The V call is TRBV6-1, the J call TRBJ2-1, with 7 bases that match TRBD2. The CDR3 consists of 15 residues. J gave up 0 bases and V 8 bases, and 7 bases lay outside the gene matches. From germline, CDR1 is MNHNS and CDR2 SASEGT. CDR3 bases: TGTGCCAGCTGGGACTATTTGAGCTCCTACAATGAGCAGTTCTTC. Translation gives CASWDYLSSYNEQFF.

This clone was counted ten times or more. The J gene is TRBJ1-1, the V gene TRBV2, with a tentative D call TRBD1 (6 bases). The CDR3 length is 14 residues. V was shortened by 5 bases and J by 1 base, with 11 bases between the two germline ends. CDR1 and CDR2 from the germline V gene are SNHLY and FYNNEI. In DNA, the CDR3 is TGTGCCAGCAGTCCCGGGGGGGCGAACACTGAAGCTTTCTTT. Translation: CASSPGGANTEAFF.

This clone appeared many times. The CDR3 DNA sequence: TGTGCCAGCAGCCCTCGGGGGGGGACAGATACGCAGTATTTT. Residues: CASSPRGGTDTQYF. V gene TRBV13 combines with J gene TRBJ2-3; 8 nucleotides match TRBD2. The length of the CDR3 is 14 residues. The V and J ends lost 5 bases and 3 bases, in that order; junction bases with no gene match: 4. Per germline, CDR1 PRHDT and CDR2 FYEKMQ (reference sequence).

This clone was seen more than once but under ten times. A much more abundant neighbour one base away suggests this may be a read error. The V and J genes are TRBV7-3 and TRBJ2-1; D ambiguous. Trimming left V 5 bases short and J 4 bases short, with 15 bases between. The CDR3 length is 15 residues. Germline CDR1 is SGHTA and CDR2 is FQGTGA. This CDR3 reads CASSPLGWEYNEQFF. The CDR3 DNA is TGTGCCAGCAGCCCCTTAGGGTGGGAATACAATGAGCAGTTCTTC. The variable domain in full, completed from reference TRBV7-3 and TRBJ2-1, reads GAGVSQTPSNKVTEKGKYVELRCDPISGHTALYWYRQSLGQGPEFLIYFQGTGAADDSGLPNDRFFAVRPEGSVSTLKIQRTERGDSAVYLCASSPLGWEYNEQFFGPGTRLTVL.

As for this clone: Sequence at one end of the junction differs from germline and may be a read error. The chain joins TRBV5-1 to TRBJ2-3; the D gene is possibly TRBD2 (6 bases). CDR3 length equals 16 residues. CDR1 SGHRS and CDR2 YFSETQ come from the germline V gene. DNA of the CDR3: TGCTCCAGCAGCCAAGCAATTGGGAGGTACACATATACGCAGTATTTT. It codes for CSSSQAIGRYTYTQYF.

Ten or more counts support this clone. This chain connects TRBV7-9 to TRBJ1-4; D is unclear. The CDR3 totals 17 residues. V shed 0 bases and J shed 3 bases, with 14 bases lying between them. The germline V gene encodes CDR1 SEHNR and CDR2 FQNEAQ (reference sequence). The DNA for the CDR3 is TGTGCCAGCAGCTTAGCGCGAGGACCCCCCTCTAATGAAAAACTGTTTTTT. Translated, it gives CASSLARGPPSNEKLFF.

This clone was observed at least ten times. V usage is TRBV15 and J usage is TRBJ2-3; 8 bases fit TRBD1. Unmatched junction bases numbered 9, after V lost 0 bases and J lost 4 bases. CDR1 is LNHNV and CDR2 is YYDKDF in the germline V gene (reference sequence). The CDR3 is 17 amino acids. The chain's CDR3 is CATSRELGRGRADTQYF. CDR3 sequence (DNA): TGTGCCACCAGCAGAGAGTTGGGCAGGGGGCGCGCAGATACGCAGTATTTT.

The table lists this clone with many counts. This chain joins TRBV5-5 and TRBJ2-1, with D possibly being TRBD1 (7 bases). The CDR3 is 14 residues long. V shed 4 bases and J shed 4 bases, with 12 bases lying between them. The germline V gene has CDR1 SGHKS and CDR2 YYEKEE (reference sequence). This chain's CDR3 is CASSPQGGYNEQFF. DNA for the CDR3: TGTGCCAGCAGCCCCCAGGGGGGATACAATGAGCAGTTCTTC. The full variable domain, its missing parts supplied by reference TRBV5-5 and TRBJ2-1, is DAGVTQSPTHLIKTRGQQVTLRCSPISGHKSVSWYQQVLGQGPQFIFQYYEKEERGRGNFPDRFSARQFPNYSSELNVNALLLGDSALYLCASSPQGGYNEQFFGPGTRLTVL.

The sample holds many counts of this clone. In nucleotides, the CDR3 is TGTGCCAGCAGCGCCGGGACTAGCGGGAGTGGGCAGTTCTTC. The encoded protein is CASSAGTSGSGQFF. The chain recombines TRBV7-9 with TRBJ2-1; 14 nucleotides agree with TRBD2. Germline-derived CDR1 and CDR2 are SEHNR and FQNEAQ (reference sequence). V was clipped by 5 bases and J by 12 bases; unmatched bases: 6. The CDR3 has 14 residues.

The chain combines TRBV19 with TRBJ2-7, with 8 bases lining up with TRBD2. This CDR3 is 14 amino acids long. V shed 10 bases and J 2 bases; nucleotides not matched to a gene: 10. CDR1 and CDR2 from the germline V gene are LNHDA and SQIVND (reference sequence). CDR3 amino acids: CATSTGGVPYEQYF. The DNA for the CDR3 is TGTGCCACCTCTACGGGAGGGGTTCCCTACGAGCAGTACTTC. Full variable domain (rest looked up from reference TRBV19 and TRBJ2-7): DGGITQSPKYLFRKEGQNVTLSCEQNLNHDAMYWYRQDPGQGLRLIYYSQIVNDFQKGDIAEGYSVSREKKESFPLTVTSAQKNPTAFYLCATSTGGVPYEQYFGPGTRLTVT.

This clone was detected ten times or more. The gene calls are TRBV24-1 and TRBJ2-7; D gene unclear. V dropped 4 bases and J dropped 4 bases, with 4 bases sitting between them. Germline V lookup: CDR1 KGHDR, CDR2 SFDVKD. The CDR3 is 11 amino acids. The CDR3 loop reads CATSDYYEQYF. CDR3 nucleotides: TGTGCCACCAGTGACTATTACGAGCAGTACTTC.

This clone was observed many times. Other DNA sequences within the sample encode an identical CDR3. This chain joins TRBV5-4 and TRBJ1-2; possibly TRBD1 for D (6 bases). CDR1 SGHNT and CDR2 YYREEE come from the germline V gene (reference sequence). The CDR3 spans 16 residues. V lost 4 bases and J lost 8, with 24 bases in between. The DNA for the CDR3 is TGTGCCAGCAGCCCGGGTGGGGGGGCGCAACCGTACGGCTACACCTTC. This translates into CASSPGGGAQPYGYTF.

Comment on this clone: Mismatch with germline at one junction end may stem from a read error. The V and J genes are TRBV2 and TRBJ2-3, with a possible D match to TRBD1 (5 bases). Per the germline V gene, CDR1 is SNHLY and CDR2 is FYNNEI. This CDR3 spans 17 amino acids. Here the CDR3 DNA reads TGTGCCAGCATTGAAGCGCTTGTGGGGCAAGGCACAGATACGCAGTATTTT. Its translation is CASIEALVGQGTDTQYF.